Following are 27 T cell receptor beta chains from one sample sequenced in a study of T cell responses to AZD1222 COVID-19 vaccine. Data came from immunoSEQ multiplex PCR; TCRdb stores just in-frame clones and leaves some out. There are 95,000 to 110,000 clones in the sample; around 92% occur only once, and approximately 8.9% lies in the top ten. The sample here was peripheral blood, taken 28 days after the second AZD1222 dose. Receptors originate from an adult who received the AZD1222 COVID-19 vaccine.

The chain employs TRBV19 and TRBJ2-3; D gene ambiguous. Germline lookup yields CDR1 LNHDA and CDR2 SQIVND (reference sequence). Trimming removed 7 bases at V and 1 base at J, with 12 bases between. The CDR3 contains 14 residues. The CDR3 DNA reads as TGTGCCAGTACGGATAGTAGGGGCACAGATACGCAGTATTTT. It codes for CASTDSRGTDTQYF.

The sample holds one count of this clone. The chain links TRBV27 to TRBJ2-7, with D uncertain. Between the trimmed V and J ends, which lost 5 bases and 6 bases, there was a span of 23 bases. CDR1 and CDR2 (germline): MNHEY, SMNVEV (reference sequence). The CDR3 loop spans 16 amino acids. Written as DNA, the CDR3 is TGTGCCAGCAGTCCCGACCTCTCGGTCGGCCCCCTCGAGCAGTACTTC. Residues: CASSPDLSVGPLEQYF.

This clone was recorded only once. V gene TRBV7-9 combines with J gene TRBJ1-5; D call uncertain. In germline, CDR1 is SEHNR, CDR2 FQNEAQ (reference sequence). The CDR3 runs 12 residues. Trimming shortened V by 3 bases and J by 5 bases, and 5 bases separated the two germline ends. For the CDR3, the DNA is TGTGCCAGCAGCTTCCAAGATCAGCCCCAGCATTTT. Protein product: CASSFQDQPQHF.

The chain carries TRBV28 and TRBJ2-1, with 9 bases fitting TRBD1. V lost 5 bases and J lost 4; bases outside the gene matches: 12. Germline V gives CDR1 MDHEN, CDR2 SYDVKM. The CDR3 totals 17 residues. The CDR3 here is CASSVTGTGFAYNEQFF. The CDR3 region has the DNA TGTGCCAGCAGTGTTACCGGGACAGGGTTTGCGTACAATGAGCAGTTCTTC.

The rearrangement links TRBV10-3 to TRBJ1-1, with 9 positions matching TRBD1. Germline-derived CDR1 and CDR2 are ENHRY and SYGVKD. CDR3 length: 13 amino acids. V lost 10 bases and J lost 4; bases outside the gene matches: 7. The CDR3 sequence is CASRQGVATEAFF. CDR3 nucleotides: TGTGCCAGCAGACAGGGGGTAGCCACTGAAGCTTTCTTT.

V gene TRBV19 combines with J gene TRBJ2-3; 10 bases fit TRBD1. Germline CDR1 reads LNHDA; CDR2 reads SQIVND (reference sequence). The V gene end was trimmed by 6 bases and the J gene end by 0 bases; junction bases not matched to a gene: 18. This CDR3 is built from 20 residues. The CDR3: CASSRWTGGLYKRSTDTQYF. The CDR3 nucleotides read TGTGCCAGTAGCCGGTGGACAGGGGGACTTTACAAGCGAAGCACAGATACGCAGTATTTT.

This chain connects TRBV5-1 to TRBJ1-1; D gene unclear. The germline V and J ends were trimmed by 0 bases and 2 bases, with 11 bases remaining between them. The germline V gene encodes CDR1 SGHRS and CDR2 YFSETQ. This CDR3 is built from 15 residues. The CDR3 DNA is TGCGCCAGCAGCTTGGATGGTAGACCTAACACTGAAGCTTTCTTT. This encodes CASSLDGRPNTEAFF.

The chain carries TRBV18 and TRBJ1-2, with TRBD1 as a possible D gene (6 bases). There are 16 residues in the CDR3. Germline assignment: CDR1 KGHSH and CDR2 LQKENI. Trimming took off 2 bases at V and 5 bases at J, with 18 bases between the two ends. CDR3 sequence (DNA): TGTGCCAGCTCACCATCAACGGTCGGGACACGATATGGCTACACCTTC. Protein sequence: CASSPSTVGTRYGYTF.

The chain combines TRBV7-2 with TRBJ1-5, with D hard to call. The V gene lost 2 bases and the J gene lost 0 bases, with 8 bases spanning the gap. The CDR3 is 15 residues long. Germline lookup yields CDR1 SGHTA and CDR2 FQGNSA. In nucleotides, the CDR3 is TGTGCCAGCAGCTTACCAGGATCTAGCAATCAGCCCCAGCATTTT. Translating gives CASSLPGSSNQPQHF.

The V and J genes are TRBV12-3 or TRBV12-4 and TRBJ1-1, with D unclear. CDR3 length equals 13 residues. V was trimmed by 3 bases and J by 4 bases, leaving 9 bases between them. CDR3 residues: CASSFQDFTEAFF. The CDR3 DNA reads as TGTGCCAGCAGTTTCCAAGATTTCACTGAAGCTTTCTTT.

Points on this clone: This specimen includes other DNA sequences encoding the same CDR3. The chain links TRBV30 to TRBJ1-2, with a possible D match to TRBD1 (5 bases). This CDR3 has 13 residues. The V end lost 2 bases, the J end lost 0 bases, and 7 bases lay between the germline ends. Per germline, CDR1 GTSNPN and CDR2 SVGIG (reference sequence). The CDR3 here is CAWSLQANYGYTF. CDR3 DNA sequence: TGTGCCTGGAGTTTACAGGCTAACTATGGCTACACCTTC.

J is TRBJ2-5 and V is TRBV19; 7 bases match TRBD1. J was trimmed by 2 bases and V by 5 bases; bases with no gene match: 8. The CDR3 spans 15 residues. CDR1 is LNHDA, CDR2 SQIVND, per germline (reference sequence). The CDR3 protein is CASSEPGQRQETQYF. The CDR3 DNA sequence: TGTGCCAGTAGTGAACCGGGACAGAGACAAGAGACCCAGTACTTC.

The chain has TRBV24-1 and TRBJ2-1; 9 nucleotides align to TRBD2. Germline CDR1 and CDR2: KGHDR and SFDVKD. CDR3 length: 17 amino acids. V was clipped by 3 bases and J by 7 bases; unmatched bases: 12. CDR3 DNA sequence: TGTGCCACCAGTGATCCACGCGTGGCGGGGGGGAATAATGAGCAGTTCTTC. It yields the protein CATSDPRVAGGNNEQFF.

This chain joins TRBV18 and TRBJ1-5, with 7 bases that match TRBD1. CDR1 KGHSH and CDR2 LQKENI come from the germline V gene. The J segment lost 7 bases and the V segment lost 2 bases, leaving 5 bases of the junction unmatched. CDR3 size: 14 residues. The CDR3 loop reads CASSPDRDGQPQHF. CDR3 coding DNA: TGTGCCAGCTCACCAGACAGGGATGGGCAGCCCCAGCATTTT.

CDR3 protein: CASSIGMDTEAFF. CDR3 nucleotide sequence: TGTGCCAGTAGTATTGGTATGGACACTGAAGCTTTCTTT. The rearrangement joins TRBV19 to TRBJ1-1; no clear D. This CDR3 has 13 amino acids. Germline CDR1 and CDR2: LNHDA and SQIVND (reference sequence). V lost 3 bases and J 3 bases, leaving 8 bases between the germline ends.

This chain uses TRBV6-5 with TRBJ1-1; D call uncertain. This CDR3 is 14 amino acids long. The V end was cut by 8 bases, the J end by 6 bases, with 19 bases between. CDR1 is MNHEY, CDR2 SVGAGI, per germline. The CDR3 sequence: CASGLTIRGAEAFF. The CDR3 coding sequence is TGTGCCAGCGGACTCACAATTCGAGGCGCTGAAGCTTTCTTT.

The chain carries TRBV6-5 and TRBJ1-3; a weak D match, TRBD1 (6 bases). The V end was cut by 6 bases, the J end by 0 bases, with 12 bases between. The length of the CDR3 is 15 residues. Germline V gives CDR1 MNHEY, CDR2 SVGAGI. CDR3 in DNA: TGTGCCAGCAGCCCCACAGGGCGCTCTGGAAACACCATATATTTT. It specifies CASSPTGRSGNTIYF.

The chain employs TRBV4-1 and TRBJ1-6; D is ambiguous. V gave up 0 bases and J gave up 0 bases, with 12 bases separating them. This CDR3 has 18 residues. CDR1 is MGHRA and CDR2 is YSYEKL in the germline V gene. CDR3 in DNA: TGCGCCAGCAGCCAAGATAAGGGAAAGAGCTCCTATAATTCACCCCTCCACTTT. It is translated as CASSQDKGKSSYNSPLHF.

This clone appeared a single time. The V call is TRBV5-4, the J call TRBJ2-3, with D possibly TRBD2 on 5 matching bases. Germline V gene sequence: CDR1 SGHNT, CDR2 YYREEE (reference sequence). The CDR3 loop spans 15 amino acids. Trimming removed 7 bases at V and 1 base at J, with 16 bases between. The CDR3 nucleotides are TGTGCCAGCGGGAAGATAGCGCCTGGCACAGATACGCAGTATTTT. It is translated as CASGKIAPGTDTQYF.

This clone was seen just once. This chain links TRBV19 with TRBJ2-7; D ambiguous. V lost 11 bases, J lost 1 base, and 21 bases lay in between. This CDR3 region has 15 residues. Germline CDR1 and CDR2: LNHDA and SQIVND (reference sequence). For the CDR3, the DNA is TGTGCCTCCTCGGTGGGGAATCTTGCTTCCTACGAGCAGTACTTC. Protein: CASSVGNLASYEQYF.

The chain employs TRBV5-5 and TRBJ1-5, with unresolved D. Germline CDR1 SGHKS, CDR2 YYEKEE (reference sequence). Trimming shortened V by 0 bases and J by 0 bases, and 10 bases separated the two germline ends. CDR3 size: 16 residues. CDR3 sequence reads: CASSLGQTNSNQPQHF. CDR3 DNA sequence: TGTGCCAGCAGCTTGGGACAAACGAATAGCAATCAGCCCCAGCATTTT.

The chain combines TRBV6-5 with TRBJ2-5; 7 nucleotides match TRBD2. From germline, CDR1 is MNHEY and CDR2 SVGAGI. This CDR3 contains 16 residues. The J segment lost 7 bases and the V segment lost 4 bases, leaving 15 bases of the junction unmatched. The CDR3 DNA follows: TGTGCCAGCAGTTTGTCCGGGACTAACCCCACCAGGACCCAGTACTTC. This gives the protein CASSLSGTNPTRTQYF.

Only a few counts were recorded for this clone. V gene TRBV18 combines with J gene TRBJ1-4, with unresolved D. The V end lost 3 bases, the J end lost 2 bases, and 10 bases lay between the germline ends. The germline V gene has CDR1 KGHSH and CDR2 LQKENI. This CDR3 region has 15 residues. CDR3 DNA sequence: TGTGCCAGCTCACCGGAGGGAGGGACTAATGAAAAACTGTTTTTT. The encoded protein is CASSPEGGTNEKLFF.

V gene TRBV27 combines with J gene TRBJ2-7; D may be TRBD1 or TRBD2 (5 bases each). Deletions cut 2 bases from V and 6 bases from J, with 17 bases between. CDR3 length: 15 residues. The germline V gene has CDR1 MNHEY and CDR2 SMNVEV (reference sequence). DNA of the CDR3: TGTGCCAGCAGTTTAACGGGACGCTCTGGGGGCGAGCAGTACTTC. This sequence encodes CASSLTGRSGGEQYF.

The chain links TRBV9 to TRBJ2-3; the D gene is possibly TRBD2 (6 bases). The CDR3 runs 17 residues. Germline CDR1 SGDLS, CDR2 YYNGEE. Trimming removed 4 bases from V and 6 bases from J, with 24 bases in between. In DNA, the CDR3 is TGTGCCAGCAGCCCTCCTATGAGGGGACTGTCGAGCGATACGCAGTATTTT. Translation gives CASSPPMRGLSSDTQYF.

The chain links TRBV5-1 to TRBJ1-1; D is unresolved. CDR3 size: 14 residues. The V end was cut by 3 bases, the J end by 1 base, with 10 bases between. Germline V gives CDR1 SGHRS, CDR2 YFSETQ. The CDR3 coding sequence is TGCGCCAGCAGCTACATAGACCAGAACACTGAAGCTTTCTTT. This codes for CASSYIDQNTEAFF. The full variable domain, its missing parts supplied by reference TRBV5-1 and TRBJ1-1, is KAGVTQTPRYLIKTRGQQVTLSCSPISGHRSVSWYQQTPGQGLQFLFEYFSETQRNKGNFPGRFSGRQFSNSRSEMNVSTLELGDSALYLCASSYIDQNTEAFFGQGTRLTVV.

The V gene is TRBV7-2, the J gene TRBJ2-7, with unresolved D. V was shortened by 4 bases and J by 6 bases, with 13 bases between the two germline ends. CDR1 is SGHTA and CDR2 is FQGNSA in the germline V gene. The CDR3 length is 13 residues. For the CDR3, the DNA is TGTGCCAGCAGCTCCCAGTCCGGTGCCGAGCAGTACTTC. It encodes CASSSQSGAEQYF.